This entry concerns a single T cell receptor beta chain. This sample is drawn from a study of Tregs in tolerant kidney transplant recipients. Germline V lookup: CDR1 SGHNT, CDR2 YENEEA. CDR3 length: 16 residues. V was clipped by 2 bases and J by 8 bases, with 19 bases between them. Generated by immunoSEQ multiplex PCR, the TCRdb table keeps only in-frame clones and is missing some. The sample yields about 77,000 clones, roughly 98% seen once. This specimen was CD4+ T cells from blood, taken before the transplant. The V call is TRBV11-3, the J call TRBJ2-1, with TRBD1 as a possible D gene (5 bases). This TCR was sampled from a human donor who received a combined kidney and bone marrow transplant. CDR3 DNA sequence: TGTGCCAGCAGCTTAACCAGGGATCTCCAGGGCGATGAGCAGTTCTTC. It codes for CASSLTRDLQGDEQFF.